Included here is one T cell receptor beta chain sequence, with context. Its matching antigen is unknown. This sample is drawn from a study of cytomegalovirus exposure and HLA in healthy donors. Turning to the study itself: Of all 400 or so donors who were genotyped, 75% to 85% belonged to the Caucasian-associated ancestry cluster. Whole-study results and caveats: Most TCR sequences proved rare, with some public TCRs found in many donors. Through in vitro validation, three CMV-associated chains were shown to be specific for CMV antigens.

With 60 Vbeta and 13 Jbeta primers, the PCR was carried out. As processed by the authors: Roughly 11 million shared chains were among the roughly 80 million unique TCR beta chains that a later analysis counted. The assay was immunoSEQ multiplex PCR, and TCRdb's table has in-frame clones only and misses some. V, J and clone size are those of that table, while D and trimming were read from the DNA. This repertoire shows 90,000 to 95,000 clones, over 75% found once; its top ten account for roughly 2%. Trimming cost V 1 base and J 0 bases, with 10 bases left between them. Germline values: CDR1 MGHRA, CDR2 YSYEKL. The length of the CDR3 is 15 residues.

The receptor comes from a man aged 18 to 29 in good health and CMV-seronegative. The source material was PBMCs. This rearrangement joins TRBV4-1 to TRBJ2-7, with a possible D match to TRBD2 (5 bases). The CDR3 reads CASSQAPGSSYEQYF. Here the CDR3 DNA reads TGCGCCAGCAGCCAAGCGCCGGGGTCCTCCTACGAGCAGTACTTC.